A selection of T cell receptor beta chains follows, all from one sample in a study of beta chain features in type 1 diabetes. Sequencing was performed with immunoSEQ multiplex PCR; in TCRdb, only in-frame clones are kept and a portion is missing. There are around 130,000 clones in the sample; approximately 9% occur only once, and around 0.79% lies in the top ten. The specimen sequenced was central memory CD4+ T cells from blood. All receptors derive from a man aged 30-40 years with type 1 diabetes. Each CDR3 is given with its conserved first and last residue. Fields, in order: CDR3 DNA, CDR3 protein, J gene, D gene, clone size, V gene. D genes are given only for firm matches. A row's size may be missing; if present it is once, few, many or a size class.

DNA: TGTGCCTGGACTATGGACTATGGCTACACCTTC; CDR3: CAWTMDYGYTF; J: TRBJ1-2; D: .; size: .; V: TRBV30
DNA: TGTGCCAGCAGCCCAGACAGGGGCTACGAGCAGTACTTC; CDR3: CASSPDRGYEQYF; J: TRBJ2-7; D: TRBD1; size: few; V: TRBV11-2
DNA: TGTGCCAGCAGGGGACAGGGGGCACAGAATTCACCCCTCCACTTT; CDR3: CASRGQGAQNSPLHF; J: TRBJ1-6; D: TRBD1; size: few; V: TRBV6-6
DNA: TGTGCCAGCAGTTTATTGGGGGCGATTAACCAGCCCCAGCATTTT; CDR3: CASSLLGAINQPQHF; J: TRBJ1-5; D: .; size: few; V: TRBV27
DNA: TGTGCCAGCAGCTACGGGGGAAAAGAGACCCAGTACTTC; CDR3: CASSYGGKETQYF; J: TRBJ2-5; D: .; size: .; V: TRBV7-6
DNA: TGTGCCAGCAGCGTAGGAGGAGCTTATAATTCACCCCTCCACTTT; CDR3: CASSVGGAYNSPLHF; J: TRBJ1-6; D: .; size: many; V: TRBV9
DNA: TGTGCCAGCAGTGAATATGAGGGCAATGAGCAGTTCTTC; CDR3: CASSEYEGNEQFF; J: TRBJ2-1; D: .; size: few; V: TRBV6-1
DNA: TGTGCCAGCAGCTCTCTGGGGGGAAGCTATGAGCAGTTCTTC; CDR3: CASSSLGGSYEQFF; J: TRBJ2-1; D: .; size: many; V: TRBV11-2
DNA: TGTGCCAGCAGCAGCCCGGGACAGGGGAACACCGGGGAGCTGTTTTTT; CDR3: CASSSPGQGNTGELFF; J: TRBJ2-2; D: TRBD1; size: few; V: TRBV7-2
DNA: TGTGCCAGCAGCTCCCTGGGGACAGATAGTGAGCAGTTCTTC; CDR3: CASSSLGTDSEQFF; J: TRBJ2-1; D: TRBD1; size: .; V: TRBV7-3
DNA: TGTGCCAGCTCCCCCGGTGGACAGGGCAGAAGGGGCTACACCTTC; CDR3: CASSPGGQGRRGYTF; J: TRBJ1-2; D: TRBD1; size: few; V: TRBV18
DNA: TGTGCCAGCTCACCAACAGGGGGCGGGAATTCACCCCTCCACTTT; CDR3: CASSPTGGGNSPLHF; J: TRBJ1-6; D: TRBD1; size: .; V: TRBV18
DNA: TGCGCCAGCAGCTACGGGACAGGAGGCGGCGAGCAGTACTTC; CDR3: CASSYGTGGGEQYF; J: TRBJ2-7; D: TRBD1; size: .; V: TRBV5-1
DNA: TGTGCCAGCAGCCCAAGACAGGACCCCGGGGATACGCAGTATTTT; CDR3: CASSPRQDPGDTQYF; J: TRBJ2-3; D: .; size: .; V: TRBV6-6
DNA: TGTGCCAGCAGCGTCCCTGGAGGCAAGAACACTGAAGCTTTCTTT; CDR3: CASSVPGGKNTEAFF; J: TRBJ1-1; D: .; size: .; V: TRBV9
DNA: TGTGCCAGCAGCTTAAGCGGGGGGTACAATGAGCAGTTCTTC; CDR3: CASSLSGGYNEQFF; J: TRBJ2-1; D: TRBD2; size: few; V: TRBV11-3
DNA: TGTGCCAGCAGCCAAGATCGTTGGACAGGGGTAACCGGGGAGCTGTTTTTT; CDR3: CASSQDRWTGVTGELFF; J: TRBJ2-2; D: TRBD1; size: few; V: TRBV4-2
DNA: TGTGCCAGCAGCTTAGGCGGCAGAGGAAAGACCCAGTACTTC; CDR3: CASSLGGRGKTQYF; J: TRBJ2-5; D: .; size: few; V: TRBV11-1
DNA: TGTGCCAGTAGTATATATTACTATGGCACAGATACGCAGTATTTT; CDR3: CASSIYYYGTDTQYF; J: TRBJ2-3; D: .; size: .; V: TRBV19
DNA: TGTGCCACCAGCGCCCGACAGGGAAATTCACCCCTCCACTTT; CDR3: CATSARQGNSPLHF; J: TRBJ1-6; D: TRBD1; size: few; V: TRBV15
DNA: TGTGCCAGTAGAACCGGGACACCAGGTTCGGGCTACACCTTC; CDR3: CASRTGTPGSGYTF; J: TRBJ1-2; D: .; size: .; V: TRBV19
DNA: TGTGCCAGCAGTGAGACAGGGTACTATGGCTACACCTTC; CDR3: CASSETGYYGYTF; J: TRBJ1-2; D: TRBD1; size: .; V: TRBV6-1
DNA: TGTGCCAGCATGGGGGCAGAAAGTGGCAATCAGCCCCAGCATTTT; CDR3: CASMGAESGNQPQHF; J: TRBJ1-5; D: .; size: few; V: TRBV6-6
DNA: TGCGCCAGCAGTGTGAATAGCGGGGGGGCAGATACGCAGTATTTT; CDR3: CASSVNSGGADTQYF; J: TRBJ2-3; D: TRBD2; size: .; V: TRBV10-2
DNA: TGTGCCTGGAGTCAGGGAGGCGAGCAGTACTTC; CDR3: CAWSQGGEQYF; J: TRBJ2-7; D: .; size: few; V: TRBV30
DNA: TGCAGCGTTGTAGTCGGGAACTCTGGAAACACCATATATTTT; CDR3: CSVVVGNSGNTIYF; J: TRBJ1-3; D: .; size: .; V: TRBV29-1
DNA: TGTGCCAGCAGCTTAGGGACCGGGGATACTGAAGCTTTCTTT; CDR3: CASSLGTGDTEAFF; J: TRBJ1-1; D: .; size: few; V: TRBV7-9
DNA: TGTGCCAGCAGTCCTACGGCGACAGCTAGCACAGATACGCAGTATTTT; CDR3: CASSPTATASTDTQYF; J: TRBJ2-3; D: .; size: .; V: TRBV27
DNA: TGTGCCAGCAGCCCTAAAGTAAGACTACTAAATAACACTGAAGCTTTCTTT; CDR3: CASSPKVRLLNNTEAFF; J: TRBJ1-1; D: .; size: .; V: TRBV7-8
DNA: TGTGCCAGCAGCGCCCGGGATTTCAGGGGTAACGAGCAGTACTTC; CDR3: CASSARDFRGNEQYF; J: TRBJ2-7; D: .; size: few; V: TRBV9
DNA: TGCGCCAGCAGCCAAGAGGCCACAGACACCTCCTACGAGCAGTACTTC; CDR3: CASSQEATDTSYEQYF; J: TRBJ2-7; D: .; size: few; V: TRBV4-3
DNA: TGTGCCACCAGCGGACAGGTCCTTGAGCAGTTCTTC; CDR3: CATSGQVLEQFF; J: TRBJ2-1; D: TRBD1; size: few; V: TRBV15
DNA: TGCAGTGCAGGGGGGGGGAACGAGCAGTACTTC; CDR3: CSAGGGNEQYF; J: TRBJ2-7; D: .; size: few; V: TRBV20-1
DNA: TGTGCCAGCAGCTTAGAGGGACAGGCTTTTTCTCGCTACACCTTC; CDR3: CASSLEGQAFSRYTF; J: TRBJ1-2; D: TRBD1; size: .; V: TRBV7-9
DNA: TGTGCCAGCAGCTTAGGCAGGGGCTCCACTGAAGCTTTCTTT; CDR3: CASSLGRGSTEAFF; J: TRBJ1-1; D: .; size: .; V: TRBV11-1
DNA: TGTGCCAGCAGCAAAGGGACAGGTTCCTACGAGCAGTACTTC; CDR3: CASSKGTGSYEQYF; J: TRBJ2-7; D: TRBD1; size: .; V: TRBV5-4
DNA: TGTGCCAGCAGCCCAGGACAGAACACTGAAGCTTTCTTT; CDR3: CASSPGQNTEAFF; J: TRBJ1-1; D: .; size: few; V: TRBV28
DNA: TGTGCCAGCAGCCGAGCGGGGGGCACTGAAGCTTTCTTT; CDR3: CASSRAGGTEAFF; J: TRBJ1-1; D: .; size: few; V: TRBV7-9
DNA: TGTGCCAGCAGCTTGCCCTTGAGGGAAAACACCGGGGAGCTGTTTTTT; CDR3: CASSLPLRENTGELFF; J: TRBJ2-2; D: .; size: .; V: TRBV5-8
DNA: TGTGCCAGCACCACACATGCGGCGGCAGAGACCCAGTACTTC; CDR3: CASTTHAAAETQYF; J: TRBJ2-5; D: .; size: few; V: TRBV28
DNA: TGTGCCAGCAGCGTGGGACAGTCCACCGGGGAGCTGTTTTTT; CDR3: CASSVGQSTGELFF; J: TRBJ2-2; D: TRBD1; size: .; V: TRBV5-4
DNA: TGTGCCAGCAGCGTAGCGGGGCTAGCGGGGGGTACGCAGTATTTT; CDR3: CASSVAGLAGGTQYF; J: TRBJ2-3; D: TRBD2; size: .; V: TRBV9
DNA: TGCAGCGCTGTATCAGGTTCCCTCGCCGAGCAGTACTTC; CDR3: CSAVSGSLAEQYF; J: TRBJ2-7; D: .; size: few; V: TRBV29-1
DNA: TGTGCCAGCAGTTTCGGGAACCAAGAGACCCAGTACTTC; CDR3: CASSFGNQETQYF; J: TRBJ2-5; D: .; size: .; V: TRBV5-4